The clone carrying this TCR beta chain was seen more than once but under ten times. These data originate in a study of T-cell memory formation after mild COVID-19. The CDR3 extends over 16 amino acids. Germline V gene sequence: CDR1 SEHNR, CDR2 FQNEAQ (reference sequence). V lost 5 bases to trimming and J lost 7 bases, with 23 bases between them. TCRdb independently ran MiXCR on the 5' RACE reads; one entry per CDR3 protein. The table shows 300,000 to 400,000 distinct CDR3 sequences, with about a sixth occurring only once. The receptor's source is a young man who had mild COVID-19 (a few samples of this study predate the infection). Cell type and time point are not known. The sequenced sample was PBMCs or a T cell subset sorted from them (not recorded which). The chain uses TRBV7-9 and TRBJ2-5, with D perhaps matching TRBD2 (6 bases). This CDR3 reads CASSRRDEPLGGTQYF. The CDR3 nucleotides read TGTGCCAGCAGCCGGAGGGACGAGCCCCTTGGTGGGACCCAGTACTTC. Combining the CDR3 with reference TRBV7-9 and TRBJ2-5 gives the whole variable domain DTGVSQNPRHKITKRGQNVTFRCDPISEHNRLYWYRQTLGQGPEFLTYFQNEAQLEKSRLLSDRFSAERPKGSFSTLEIQRTEQGDSAMYLCASSRRDEPLGGTQYFGPGTRLLVL.